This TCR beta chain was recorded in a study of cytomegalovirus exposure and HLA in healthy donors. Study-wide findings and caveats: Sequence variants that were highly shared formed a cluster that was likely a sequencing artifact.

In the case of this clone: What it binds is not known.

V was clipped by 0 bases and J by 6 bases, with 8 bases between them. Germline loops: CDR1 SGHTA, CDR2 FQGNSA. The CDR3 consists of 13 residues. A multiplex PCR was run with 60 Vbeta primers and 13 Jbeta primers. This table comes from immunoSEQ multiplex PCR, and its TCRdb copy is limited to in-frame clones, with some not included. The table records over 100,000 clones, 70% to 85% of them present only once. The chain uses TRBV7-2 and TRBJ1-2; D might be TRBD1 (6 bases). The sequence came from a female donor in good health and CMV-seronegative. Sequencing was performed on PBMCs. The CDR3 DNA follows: TGTGCCAGCAGCTTAGCGGGGGCTAATGGCTACACCTTC. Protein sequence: CASSLAGANGYTF. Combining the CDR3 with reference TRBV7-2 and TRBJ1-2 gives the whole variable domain GAGVSQSPSNKVTEKGKDVELRCDPISGHTALYWYRQSLGQGLEFLIYFQGNSAPDKSGLPSDRFSAERTGGSVSTLTIQRTQQEDSAVYLCASSLAGANGYTFGSGTRLTVV.